The entry below describes one T cell receptor (beta chain). This receptor's antigen is unknown. There are no base qualities to consult, and no much larger clone falls within one base. The data derive from a study of blood T cell repertoires in COVID-19 (dated by TCRdb to the early 2020s). The study in broad terms: Collaborator samples came from the United States, Italy and Spain and covered acute and convalescent phases of COVID-19. HLA class I and class II types, where available, came from metadata supplied by the sample provider rather than from assay-based typing. The repertoires were released in a freely available public database meant as a resource for research on the immune response to SARS-CoV-2. Deeply sampled blood TCRbeta repertoires from subjects exposed to, actively infected with, or recovered from COVID-19 were included in the dataset. Samples were obtained from the ongoing ImmuneRACE study (first 160 participants) and from some 1,200 subjects provided by 6 global collaborators. The sample metadata nearly always contained a de-identified subject ID, COVID-19 status, age in years and sex. The prospective study material was composed of cDNA or gDNA derived from T cells, B-cell-depleted T cells, or PBMCs.

The immunoSEQ Assay, a bias-controlled multiplex PCR, was used to amplify TCRbeta CDR3 regions from genomic DNA. The source study handled its data this way. The number of nucleated cells in each sample was estimated by amplification of reference gene primers within the assay. To quantify the absolute abundance of each unique TCRbeta CDR3 rearrangement, sequence reads were collapsed and filtered. For each sample, productive Simpson clonality was calculated as the square root of Simpson's diversity index over productive rearrangements. TCRdb provides this immuneACCESS table in a form limited to in-frame rearrangements. Some clones are lacking; in checked studies, under half of them reflect an unresolved V gene, and why the rest are absent is not known. V, J and clone size are those of that table, while D and trimming were read from the DNA. The sample records approximately 260,000 clones, more than 75% of which are singletons. The top ten constitute roughly 3.1% of the sample.

Overall study outcomes, separate from this receptor: Clinical and demographic metadata were provided uncurated, with the amount varying by source and participant.

Enrolling through a virtual design, the prospective study's participants ranged in age from roughly 18 to 95 years and lived across roughly 24 United States geographic areas. To assign participants to cohorts, the prospective study relied on clinical history that participants themselves reported in a screening survey and a study questionnaire. Each participant in the prospective study had whole blood, serum and a nasopharyngeal or oropharyngeal swab collected by mobile phlebotomists. Prospective study participants could optionally give additional blood draws and questionnaires over an approximately two-month period. Before DNA extraction, blood samples from the prospective study were shipped at room temperature or frozen. CDR3 length: 14 amino acids, cysteine to phenylalanine. Only the CDR3 region is kept as DNA, spanning 42 bases read in frame from base 1. The germline V gene supplies CDR1 MRHNA and CDR2 SNTAGT. V lost 0 bases and J lost 3 bases; the stretch between them is 9 bases long.

This clonotype originated in a middle-aged woman with acute COVID-19. The chain is assembled from TRBV6-4 and TRBJ2-7; TRBD1 could be the D gene, as 6 bases match. Sample: PBMCs or T cells enriched from blood (not recorded which). The CDR3 region has the sequence CASSDSIRGYEQYF. In nucleotides, the sequence is TGTGCCAGCAGTGACTCGATCAGGGGCTACGAGCAGTACTTC.